Below are 16 T cell receptor beta chains sequenced from a single sample in a study of blood T cell repertoires in COVID-19. Sequencing used immunoSEQ multiplex PCR; TCRdb keeps in-frame clones, though not all of them. The data hold tens of thousands of clones, with more than 65% observed a single time. Sequencing used peripheral blood. The receptors were gathered from a man between 65 and 79 years old with acute or convalescent COVID-19.

The rearrangement joins TRBV2 to TRBJ2-3; TRBD2 agrees at 10 bases. This CDR3 region has 12 residues. Germline CDR1 SNHLY, CDR2 FYNNEI. Trimming took 10 bases from V and 6 from J; bases not matched to a gene: 4. The CDR3 DNA reads TGTGCCAAGAGCGGGGGGGCCGATACGCAGTATTTT. It codes for CAKSGGADTQYF.

The V and J genes are TRBV5-4 and TRBJ1-1; D is ambiguous. Trimming cost V 0 bases and J 0 bases, with 6 bases left between them. Germline V CDR1 and CDR2: SGHNT, YYREEE (reference sequence). The CDR3 totals 14 residues. The DNA of the CDR3 is TGTGCCAGCAGCTTGGCCCACTTGAACACTGAAGCTTTCTTT. Its translation: CASSLAHLNTEAFF.

The chain has TRBV28 and TRBJ1-2; 10 bases are a match to TRBD1. The V and J ends lost 5 bases and 6 bases, in that order; junction bases with no gene match: 9. Germline values: CDR1 MDHEN, CDR2 SYDVKM. The CDR3 runs to 15 residues. Here the CDR3 reads CASSATGTGVHGYTF. The DNA of the CDR3 is TGTGCCAGCAGTGCCACCGGGACAGGGGTCCATGGCTACACCTTC.

J is TRBJ2-2 and V is TRBV28, with a tentative D call TRBD2 (5 bases). CDR3 length: 17 residues. V lost 7 bases to trimming and J lost 1 base, with 19 bases between them. Germline CDR1 and CDR2: MDHEN and SYDVKM. The CDR3 DNA reads as TGTGCCAGCATCCAAACGAGGGCGCCCCGGAACACCGGGGAGCTGTTTTTT. Residues: CASIQTRAPRNTGELFF.

This sequence joins TRBV5-6 and TRBJ1-2; 9 bases fit TRBD1. CDR1 SGHDT and CDR2 YYEEEE come from the germline V gene. With V trimmed by 4 bases and J by 4 bases, 11 bases remained unmatched. The CDR3 extends over 16 amino acids. In nucleotides, the CDR3 is TGTGCCAGCAGCCCAATTCCGGGACAGGGCCCCTATGGCTACACCTTC. It is translated as CASSPIPGQGPYGYTF.

This clone has only a few counts. V is TRBV6-2 or TRBV6-3 and J is TRBJ2-1; TRBD2 is a possible D gene (5 bases). V lost 2 bases to trimming and J lost 6 bases, with 11 bases between them. The CDR3 consists of 14 residues. The V gene's germline CDR1 is MNHEY and CDR2 SVGEGT. DNA for the CDR3: TGTGCCAGCAGTTACGAACTGGAGGTCAATGAGCAGTTCTTC. Translating it yields CASSYELEVNEQFF.

The rearrangement joins TRBV10-1 to TRBJ2-5; 9 nucleotides agree with TRBD2. V lost 9 bases, J lost 3 bases, and 5 bases stayed unmatched. The CDR3 has 13 residues. The germline gives CDR1 WNHNN, CDR2 SYGVQD (reference sequence). CDR3 nucleotide sequence: TGCGCCAGTCCGGGACTAGCAGAAGAGACCCAGTACTTC. It encodes CASPGLAEETQYF.

This chain joins TRBV30 and TRBJ1-4, with D possibly matching TRBD1 (6 bases). Germline loops: CDR1 GTSNPN, CDR2 SVGIG (reference sequence). The CDR3 loop spans 15 amino acids. Trimming stripped 7 bases from V and 0 bases from J, with 15 bases between. CDR3: CASTGGPTTNEKLFF. CDR3 sequence (DNA): TGTGCCTCAACGGGGGGGCCGACAACTAATGAAAAACTGTTTTTT.

This CDR3 reads CASSFGASGGETQYF. The CDR3 DNA reads TGTGCCAGCAGCTTCGGGGCTAGCGGGGGGGAGACCCAGTACTTC. The chain links TRBV5-4 to TRBJ2-5, with 11 bases matching TRBD2. Unmatched junction bases numbered 5, after V lost 2 bases and J lost 5 bases. The V gene's germline CDR1 is SGHNT and CDR2 YYREEE (reference sequence). The length of the CDR3 is 15 residues.

The gene calls are TRBV24-1 and TRBJ2-7; 14 positions agree with TRBD2. Germline CDR1 is KGHDR and CDR2 is SFDVKD. The CDR3 extends over 16 amino acids. The V and J ends lost 12 bases and 0 bases, in that order; junction bases with no gene match: 9. The CDR3 DNA reads TGTGCCGCCGGGACTAGCGGGGGCCGGAGCTCCTACGAGCAGTACTTC. The encoded protein is CAAGTSGGRSSYEQYF.

The chain links TRBV5-5 to TRBJ2-6; 7 bases are a match to TRBD1. Germline lookup yields CDR1 SGHKS and CDR2 YYEKEE (reference sequence). The CDR3 is 16 residues long. V was clipped by 0 bases and J by 3 bases; unmatched bases: 3. CDR3 amino acids: CASSLEGALGANVLTF. CDR3 DNA: TGTGCCAGCAGCTTGGAGGGGGCGCTTGGGGCCAACGTCCTGACTTTC.

This clone occurred a few times. The chain joins TRBV29-1 to TRBJ2-1; D ambiguous. CDR3 length: 13 residues. Trimming removed 0 bases at V and 5 bases at J, with 8 bases between. Germline lookup yields CDR1 SQVTM and CDR2 ANQGSEA. CDR3 sequence: CSVEDWQDNEQFF. The CDR3 nucleotides read TGCAGCGTTGAAGATTGGCAGGACAATGAGCAGTTCTTC.

The chain recombines TRBV28 with TRBJ1-2; maybe TRBD1 (5 bases). The CDR3 sequence is 13 residues long. The V gene's germline CDR1 is MDHEN and CDR2 SYDVKM. Trimming stripped 2 bases from V and 7 bases from J, with 11 bases between. The CDR3 nucleotides read TGTGCCAGCAGTTTAGGGGCCCTACTTGGCTACACCTTC. It specifies CASSLGALLGYTF.

V usage is TRBV4-1 and J usage is TRBJ1-2; D unclear. Trimming left V 0 bases short and J 7 bases short, with 12 bases between. This CDR3 contains 14 residues. From germline, CDR1 is MGHRA and CDR2 YSYEKL. CDR3 amino acids: CASSQDRGDFGYTF. The CDR3, as DNA: TGCGCCAGCAGCCAAGATCGAGGAGACTTTGGCTACACCTTC.

V gene TRBV27 combines with J gene TRBJ1-5; D ambiguous. The germline V and J ends were trimmed by 3 bases and 6 bases, with 9 bases remaining between them. Looked up from germline, CDR1 is MNHEY and CDR2 is SMNVEV (reference sequence). The CDR3 runs 13 residues. CDR3 DNA sequence: TGTGCCAGCAGTTTGGTCATCGGTCAGCCCCAGCATTTT. Encoded protein: CASSLVIGQPQHF.

The rearrangement links TRBV10-3 to TRBJ2-5, with D possibly being TRBD2 (5 bases). The germline V and J ends were trimmed by 4 bases and 1 base, with 7 bases remaining between them. The CDR3 contains 13 residues. From germline, CDR1 is ENHRY and CDR2 SYGVKD. CDR3 nucleotides: TGTGCCATCAGTGTGCTAGCCCAAGAGACCCAGTACTTC. Amino acid sequence: CAISVLAQETQYF.